A single T cell receptor (beta chain) is shown here with its context. Antigen specificity is unknown. Germline CDR1 SNHLY, CDR2 FYNNEI. This CDR3 contains 15 residues. V lost 5 bases to trimming and J lost 1 base; unmatched junction nucleotides: 4. PCR used 60 Vbeta primers and 13 Jbeta primers. Clones were read by immunoSEQ multiplex PCR, and TCRdb kept only the in-frame ones, dropping some. The table records 150,000 to 250,000 clones, 82% of them present only once. This record comes from a study of cytomegalovirus exposure and HLA in healthy donors. Study-wide context: Genetic ancestry analysis placed under 90% of the 400 or so donors that were genotyped in the Caucasian-associated cluster. Study-level points and caveats: With high specificity and sensitivity, the classifier reportedly diagnosed cytomegalovirus status. Being productive about 90% or about 30% of the time was typical of most TCR beta V segments in an earlier analysis. Many donors carried some public TCRs, although rarity characterized most TCR sequences.

The specimen sequenced was PBMCs. The chain has TRBV2 and TRBJ2-7, with TRBD2 matching 11 bases. This TCR was recovered from a woman between 45 and 60 years old in good health and CMV-seropositive. CDR3 bases: TGTGCCAGCAGTCCTCTAGCGGGAGGATCCTACGAGCAGTACTTC. Residues: CASSPLAGGSYEQYF.